This T cell receptor (beta chain) is from a study of cytomegalovirus exposure and HLA in healthy donors. As to this clone: Its antigen is not identified.

Assay: immunoSEQ multiplex PCR; the TCRdb copy retains only in-frame clones and omits some. The sample yields 150,000 to 200,000 clones, roughly 86% seen once. This CDR3 contains 14 residues. The germline V gene encodes CDR1 MNHEY and CDR2 SVGAGI. The V end was cut by 2 bases, the J end by 6 bases, with 11 bases between. Study findings and constraints: Across donors, most TCRs were seen rarely, yet some public ones were widespread.

The sequencing input was PBMCs. The rearrangement uses TRBV6-5 and TRBJ1-5; D perhaps matches TRBD1 (5 bases). This clonotype was obtained from a man between 18 and 29 years old in good health and CMV-seropositive. CDR3: CASSYNPRGQPQHF. The CDR3 coding sequence is TGTGCCAGCAGTTACAACCCAAGGGGTCAGCCCCAGCATTTT.